This T cell receptor (beta chain) was profiled in a study of blood T cell repertoires in COVID-19. V lost 5 bases, J lost 4 bases, and 11 bases stayed unmatched. The CDR3 runs 15 residues. CDR1 and CDR2 from the germline V gene are SGHNT and YYREEE (reference sequence). Ages ranged from roughly 18 to 100 years, with residence in about two dozen US areas. Assay used: immunoSEQ multiplex PCR; TCRdb lists only in-frame clones, some missing. The table lists roughly 200,000 clones, about 85% of them singletons. The TCR was taken from a man in his forties who had recovered from COVID-19. The chain combines TRBV5-4 with TRBJ1-2; 7 nucleotides line up with TRBD1. Input material: PBMCs or T cells enriched from blood (not recorded which). The CDR3 sequence: CASRREGALSYGYTF. The CDR3 DNA follows: TGTGCCAGCAGACGGGAGGGGGCGCTGAGCTATGGCTACACCTTC.